The 8 T cell receptor beta chains listed next were all sequenced from one sample in a study of OX40 agonist ivuxolimab in advanced cancers. Sequenced by immunoSEQ multiplex PCR; TCRdb stores in-frame clones only, minus some. Among around 70,000 clones listed, 80% to 90% were seen once. This material consisted of CD4+ or CD8+ T cells sorted from blood, taken in a trial of the OX40 agonist ivuxolimab. The source is an adult with an advanced solid tumor such as melanoma, head and neck, liver or kidney cancer.

In this sample, this clone turned up a few times. The V gene is TRBV14, the J gene TRBJ1-2, with TRBD1 matching over 7 bases. This CDR3 is built from 15 residues. Trimming took 1 base from V and 2 from J; bases not matched to a gene: 4. Germline lookup yields CDR1 SGHDN and CDR2 FVKESK. The CDR3 reads CASSQGLTGNYGYTF. The CDR3 DNA reads TGTGCCAGCAGCCAAGGTTTGACAGGGAACTATGGCTACACCTTC.

This chain connects TRBV28 to TRBJ1-1; D is perhaps TRBD1 (5 bases). The germline CDR1 and CDR2 sequences are MDHEN and SYDVKM. V dropped 5 bases and J dropped 1 base, with 20 bases sitting between them. The CDR3 spans 17 residues. For the CDR3, the DNA is TGTGCCAGCAGTGGATTTGCACGGGGACCTTCGAACACTGAAGCTTTCTTT. This encodes CASSGFARGPSNTEAFF.

This chain links TRBV18 with TRBJ2-7; 11 bases match TRBD1. This CDR3 region has 15 residues. With 6 bases clipped from V and 4 bases from J, the junction kept 8 bases outside the gene matches. Germline V gene data show CDR1 as KGHSH and CDR2 as LQKENI. The CDR3, as DNA: TGTGCCAGCTCGTCCGGACAGGGGGCATTTTACGAGCAGTACTTC. Amino acid sequence: CASSSGQGAFYEQYF. The full variable domain, completed using reference TRBV18 and TRBJ2-7, is NAGVMQNPRHLVRRRGQEARLRCSPMKGHSHVYWYRQLPEEGLKFMVYLQKENIIDESGMPKERFSAEFPKEGPSILRIQQVVRGDSAAYFCASSSGQGAFYEQYFGPGTRLTVT.

CDR3 region: CASSYGQAYGYTF. As DNA, the CDR3 is TGTGCCAGCAGTTACGGACAGGCCTATGGCTACACCTTC. The chain links TRBV6-5 to TRBJ1-2, with 7 bases fitting TRBD1. The CDR3 has 13 residues. The germline V gene has CDR1 MNHEY and CDR2 SVGAGI. V lost 2 bases to trimming and J lost 4 bases; unmatched junction nucleotides: 1.

V is TRBV12-5 and J is TRBJ2-3; D unclear. The CDR3 extends over 14 amino acids. Trimming pared 7 bases from V and 2 bases from J, leaving 13 bases between. The germline V gene encodes CDR1 LGHNT and CDR2 FRNRAP. CDR3 bases: TGTGCTAGTGCTCCCGGGCAGACCACAGATACGCAGTATTTT. Its translation: CASAPGQTTDTQYF.

This clone has just a few counts. J is TRBJ2-3 and V is TRBV9, with TRBD2 matching 9 bases. V shed 0 bases and J 6 bases; nucleotides not matched to a gene: 11. Germline V lookup: CDR1 SGDLS, CDR2 YYNGEE. The CDR3 runs to 17 residues. In DNA form, the CDR3 reads TGTGCCAGCAGCGTAGCCGTAGCGGGGGCGAGTAGGGATACGCAGTATTTT. Amino acid sequence: CASSVAVAGASRDTQYF.

V usage is TRBV11-3 and J usage is TRBJ2-1; 8 bases align to TRBD2. The CDR3 length is 15 residues. The germline V gene has CDR1 SGHNT and CDR2 YENEEA. J was trimmed by 6 bases and V by 6 bases; bases with no gene match: 10. CDR3 in amino acids: CASSFGGAVGNEQFF. The CDR3 DNA is TGTGCCAGCAGTTTCGGGGGGGCAGTCGGCAATGAGCAGTTCTTC.

CDR3 residues: CASSGGAGMSIIYGYTF. The CDR3 DNA reads TGTGCCAGCAGTGGGGGCGCGGGAATGTCAATAATCTATGGCTACACCTTC. V gene TRBV25-1 combines with J gene TRBJ1-2; TRBD1 might be the D (5 bases). Germline V gene data show CDR1 as MGHDK and CDR2 as SYGVNS. The CDR3 loop spans 17 amino acids. The germline V and J ends were trimmed by 4 bases and 4 bases, with 22 bases remaining between them.